The source of this T cell receptor (beta chain) is a study of cytomegalovirus exposure and HLA in healthy donors. The V gene end was trimmed by 3 bases and the J gene end by 12 bases; junction bases not matched to a gene: 5. The CDR3 sequence is 12 residues long. Germline lookup yields CDR1 SQVTM and CDR2 ANQGSEA. Both 60 Vbeta primers and 13 Jbeta primers went into the PCR. Here immunoSEQ multiplex PCR was the method, and the copy in TCRdb shows in-frame clones only, minus some. The table for this sample gives around 70,000 clones. This TCR came from a boy aged 10-17 years in good health and CMV-seronegative. The sequenced sample was PBMCs. J is TRBJ1-2 and V is TRBV29-1; TRBD1 matches at 12 bases. CDR3 nucleotide sequence: TGCAGCGTTGAGGGGACAGGGGGCGCACACACCTTC. Encoded protein: CSVEGTGGAHTF.